The entry below gives a single T cell receptor (beta chain) sequence along with its context. Its antigen is undetermined. This record comes from a study of OX40 agonist ivuxolimab in advanced cancers. Study overall: Partial responses occurred in three patients (one hepatocellular carcinoma, two cutaneous melanoma). Study-wide points: Researchers did not determine the expanded peripheral T cells' antigen specificity. Clones of CD4+ and CD8+ blood T cells grew by week 6 at doses of 0.1 to 3.0 mg/kg. Some nonresponders likewise displayed low normalized T-cell clonal expansion.

The data were produced by immunoSEQ multiplex PCR, yet TCRdb's version contains in-frame clones alone and is incomplete. Of about 80,000 clones in the sample, roughly 84% were seen once. The clonotype comes from an adult with an advanced solid tumor such as melanoma, head and neck, liver or kidney cancer. Here the sequenced sample was CD4+ or CD8+ T cells sorted from blood, taken in a trial of the OX40 agonist ivuxolimab.

The CDR3 DNA sequence: TGTGCCAGTAGTCTGTCCGACAGGCGGGTGAACTATGGCTACACCTTC. It encodes CASSLSDRRVNYGYTF. The J gene is TRBJ1-2, the V gene TRBV19; maybe TRBD1 (6 bases). This CDR3 has 16 residues. Trimming cost V 5 bases and J 2 bases, with 18 bases left between them. The germline V gene encodes CDR1 LNHDA and CDR2 SQIVND (reference sequence).